A selection of T cell receptor beta chains follows, all from one sample in a study of T cell responses to AZD1222 COVID-19 vaccine. TCRdb keeps only in-frame clones here, not all; method: immunoSEQ multiplex PCR. This sample has 110,000 to 150,000 clones, with 85% to 90% found just once. The sample here was peripheral blood, taken on day 0 of AZD1222 vaccination. Source of these receptors: an adult in good health. CDR3s include the opening cysteine and the closing phenylalanine or tryptophan. D genes are given only for firm matches. Clone sizes are given selectively: once, few, many, or a class where the clone is expanded.

NA	NA	TRBV7-9	TRBJ1-2	TGTGCCAGCAGCTTTTCACAGTCCCAAAAAGGCTACACCTTC	CASSFSQSQKGYTF
NA	NA	TRBV10-3	TRBJ2-5	TGTGCCGTCCGGGCTAGACGTTACCAAGAGACCCAGTACTTC	CAVRARRYQETQYF
TRBD1	NA	TRBV2	TRBJ2-7	TGTGCCAGCAGACCGGGACAGGGGGCGTACGAGCAGTACTTC	CASRPGQGAYEQYF
NA	NA	TRBV7-2	TRBJ2-3	TGTGCCAGCAGCTTAGAGCTGAGAGATACGCAGTATTTT	CASSLELRDTQYF
NA	NA	TRBV12-3/TRBV12-4	TRBJ1-2	TGTGCCAGCAGCCTAGTGGGGCACTATGGCTACACCTTC	CASSLVGHYGYTF
NA	NA	TRBV11-2	TRBJ2-1	TGTGCCAGCAGCTTAGGCCATGCTAGTTGGGGTTCAAACGAGCAGTTCTTC	CASSLGHASWGSNEQFF
TRBD2	NA	TRBV18	TRBJ2-1	TGTGCCAGCTCATCGGGACTAGCGCGGTACAATGAGCAGTTCTTC	CASSSGLARYNEQFF
TRBD1	NA	TRBV28	TRBJ1-1	TGTGCCAGCAGGGGGACAGGGGGGAACACTGAAGCTTTCTTT	CASRGTGGNTEAFF
TRBD1	once	TRBV6-5	TRBJ1-5	TGTGCCAGTACAGGGGGCGCATCTCAGCCCCAGCATTTT	CASTGGASQPQHF
NA	NA	TRBV6-5	TRBJ1-1	TGTGCCAGCAGTTACGCCGCGAAACAGATGAACACTGAAGCTTTCTTT	CASSYAAKQMNTEAFF
NA	NA	TRBV6-5	TRBJ1-5	TGTGCCAGCAGCCCAAGCGGGGGCGGTCAGCCCCAGCATTTT	CASSPSGGGQPQHF
TRBD2	NA	TRBV5-1	TRBJ2-7	TGCGCCAGCAGCTTGGCCGGGACTAGCGGTTACGAGCAGTACTTC	CASSLAGTSGYEQYF
NA	NA	TRBV7-9	TRBJ1-2	TGTGCCAGCGGGGGTGTTGACCTCAACTATGGCTACACCTTC	CASGGVDLNYGYTF
NA	NA	TRBV2	TRBJ1-2	TGTGCCAGCAGATACAGCGTTGAGTATGGCTACACCTTC	CASRYSVEYGYTF
NA	NA	TRBV14	TRBJ1-4	TGTGCCAGCAGCCAAAGAATTGGTGAAAAACTGTTTTTT	CASSQRIGEKLFF
NA	NA	TRBV9	TRBJ1-1	TGTGCCAGCAGCGTCGACGTGAACACTGAAGCTTTCTTT	CASSVDVNTEAFF
NA	NA	TRBV14	TRBJ2-3	TGTGCCAGCAGCCAAGGAGCATTCTTCACAGATACGCAGTATTTT	CASSQGAFFTDTQYF
TRBD1	NA	TRBV6-5	TRBJ1-1	TGTGCCAGCAGGCCCGGGACAGGGGGCACTGAAGCTTTCTTT	CASRPGTGGTEAFF
NA	NA	TRBV28	TRBJ2-2	TGTGCCAGCAGTCCGCTCGGCTCGGCAAACACCGGGGAGCTGTTTTTT	CASSPLGSANTGELFF
NA	once	TRBV5-1	TRBJ2-7	TGCGCCAGCAGCTTTCAGGGGTTCCACGAGCAGTACTTC	CASSFQGFHEQYF
NA	NA	TRBV7-9	TRBJ1-1	TGTGCCAGCAGTCAAGGGGGGACTGAAGCTTTCTTT	CASSQGGTEAFF
NA	NA	TRBV5-1	TRBJ1-4	TGCGCCAGCAGCTTGGAGGACAGACTTATTCATGAAAAACTGTTTTTT	CASSLEDRLIHEKLFF
NA	NA	TRBV13	TRBJ1-1	TGTGCCAGCAGCGGGTTTCCCTCTTTTGGGGTTTTCGTAACTGAAGCTTTCTTT	CASSGFPSFGVFVTEAFF
NA	NA	TRBV12-3/TRBV12-4	TRBJ1-4	TGTGCCAGCAGTTTACCAGGAGATGAAAAACTGTTTTTT	CASSLPGDEKLFF
TRBD1	NA	TRBV5-1	TRBJ2-5	TGCGCCAGCAGCTCGGGACAGGGGGAGACCCAGTACTTC	CASSSGQGETQYF
TRBD1	NA	TRBV5-1	TRBJ2-5	TGCGCCAGCAGCTTGGGGGCCGGGACAGGGGGTAAGGCGGAGACCCAGTACTTC	CASSLGAGTGGKAETQYF
NA	NA	TRBV7-9	TRBJ1-2	TGTGCCAGCAGCTTAGGTGGGGGCGTTGCTGGCTACACCTTC	CASSLGGGVAGYTF
NA	NA	TRBV6-1	TRBJ1-1	TGTGCCAGCAGTGAATTCTCGCGAGGGTTTTACACTGAAGCTTTCTTT	CASSEFSRGFYTEAFF
NA	NA	TRBV7-7	TRBJ1-6	TGTGCTAGCAGCTTAGCCAAAGGGACACCCCTCCACTTT	CASSLAKGTPLHF
TRBD1	NA	TRBV7-9	TRBJ1-1	TGTGCCAGCAGCCTCGTGGACAGGGGAACTGAAGCTTTCTTT	CASSLVDRGTEAFF
NA	NA	TRBV5-6	TRBJ2-2	TGTGCCAGCAGCTATGCCGGGACCGCGAACACCGGGGAGCTGTTTTTT	CASSYAGTANTGELFF
TRBD1	NA	TRBV10-3	TRBJ1-3	TGTGCCATCAGGGGCTGGACAGGAGCCTCTGGAAACACCATATATTTT	CAIRGWTGASGNTIYF
NA	NA	TRBV12-3/TRBV12-4	TRBJ1-6	TGTGCCAGCAGTTTGGGGCGGGGAACCCTCCACTTT	CASSLGRGTLHF
NA	NA	TRBV6-2/TRBV6-3	TRBJ2-3	TGTGCCAGCAGCTCCGGGGACAGCACAGATACGCAGTATTTT	CASSSGDSTDTQYF
NA	NA	TRBV5-1	TRBJ2-5	TGCGCCAGCAGCTTGGAAAGGCCCAGGGAGACCCAGTACTTC	CASSLERPRETQYF
NA	NA	TRBV10-2	TRBJ2-1	TGCGCCAGCAGTGCGGGGGGCTGGTGGACATCCTACAATGAGCAGTTCTTC	CASSAGGWWTSYNEQFF
NA	NA	TRBV30	TRBJ2-1	TGTGCCTGGAGACGGGTCCATGAGCAGTTCTTC	CAWRRVHEQFF
TRBD1	NA	TRBV10-3	TRBJ1-6	TGTGCCATCAGCATCGACAGGGGGGAACCCCTCCACTTT	CAISIDRGEPLHF
NA	NA	TRBV18	TRBJ1-1	TGTGCCAGCTCACTGGGCGGAAAGAACACTGAAGCTTTCTTT	CASSLGGKNTEAFF
NA	NA	TRBV2	TRBJ1-2	TGTGCCAGCAGGGTCGGGGTTCCCTATGGCTACACCTTC	CASRVGVPYGYTF
TRBD2	NA	TRBV6-2/TRBV6-3	TRBJ2-1	TGTGCCAGCAGCCCTACGGGAGGCGCGCCTACCTACAATGAGCAGTTCTTC	CASSPTGGAPTYNEQFF
TRBD1	NA	TRBV15	TRBJ1-4	TGTGCCACCAGCAGGGGACAGGGTAATGAAAAACTGTTTTTT	CATSRGQGNEKLFF
NA	NA	TRBV7-9	TRBJ1-4	TGTGCCAGCAGCTTAGGACCCCAGGGTGAAAAACTGTTTTTT	CASSLGPQGEKLFF
NA	NA	TRBV4-1	TRBJ2-1	TGCGCCAGCAGGTCGGTTGTGCCGGGAAGTAAGGGCAATGAGCAGTTCTTC	CASRSVVPGSKGNEQFF
TRBD2	NA	TRBV12-3/TRBV12-4	TRBJ2-1	TGTGCCAGCAGGAAACTAGCGGAGCAGTTCTTC	CASRKLAEQFF
NA	NA	TRBV9	TRBJ2-5	TGTGCCAGCAGCGTAGAGGGAAAAGAGACCCAGTACTTC	CASSVEGKETQYF
NA	NA	TRBV14	TRBJ1-6	TGTGCCAGCAGCCAAGAAGGAAGTGGCAGGGCTTCACCCCTCCACTTT	CASSQEGSGRASPLHF
TRBD2	NA	TRBV27	TRBJ2-1	TGTGCCAGCAGTCTCGCGGGGGGCTCCTACAATGAGCAGTTCTTC	CASSLAGGSYNEQFF
NA	NA	TRBV28	TRBJ2-2	TGTGCCAGCAGTTTGATTAGCGGGAACACCGGGGAGCTGTTTTTT	CASSLISGNTGELFF
TRBD1	NA	TRBV19	TRBJ1-2	TGTGCCAGTAGTATGGACAGGGGGCGAAACACACGCTATGGCTACACCTTC	CASSMDRGRNTRYGYTF
NA	NA	TRBV4-1	TRBJ1-3	TGCGCCAGCAGGCCCCGAGGGCGGGGCGAGAATCGGGGTGGAAACACCATATATTTT	CASRPRGRGENRGGNTIYF
TRBD1	NA	TRBV18	TRBJ1-1	TGTGCCAGCTCACAGACAGGGTACAACGTGAGGGCTTTCTTT	CASSQTGYNVRAFF
NA	NA	TRBV19	TRBJ1-5	TGTGCCAGTTGGCCCCGGGCGTTAAGCAATCAGCCCCAGCATTTT	CASWPRALSNQPQHF
TRBD1	NA	TRBV5-1	TRBJ2-5	TGCGCCAGCAGCTACAGCACAGGGGGCAAGGAGACCCAGTACTTC	CASSYSTGGKETQYF